This T cell receptor beta chain is from a study of blood T cell repertoires in COVID-19. Study context: There were acute and convalescent COVID-19 samples, and they came from the United States, Italy and Spain.

Germline V gene data show CDR1 as DFQATT and CDR2 as SNEGSKA (reference sequence). The V gene lost 3 bases and the J gene lost 5 bases, with 8 bases spanning the gap. The CDR3 consists of 11 residues. Concerning this clone itself: The same CDR3 is also encoded by other DNA sequences in this sample.

Libraries were prepared by immunoSEQ multiplex PCR; TCRdb keeps only in-frame clonotypes and omits some of them. The sample records roughly 340,000 clones, 80% to 90% being singletons. Sequenced sample: peripheral blood. The origin of this receptor is a woman in her forties or fifties with COVID-19, enrolled during active disease. This rearrangement joins TRBV20-1 to TRBJ2-7; D call uncertain. This CDR3 is CSASPGDEQYF. CDR3 nucleotide sequence: TGCAGTGCTAGCCCAGGCGACGAGCAGTACTTC.